This TCR beta chain was retrieved from a study of T-cell memory formation after mild COVID-19. This clonotype showed up just a few times. Its antigen is unidentified. TCRdb itself ran the 5' RACE reads through MiXCR, one entry per CDR3 protein. Counted here are roughly 190,000 distinct CDR3 sequences, roughly 30% occurring once; the ten biggest clones make up 11%. Study results and caveats: Clones which contracted sat mainly in CM and EM if CD4+, and in EMRA if CD8+.

The CDR3 has 12 residues. Trimming removed 6 bases at V and 10 bases at J, with 16 bases between. Germline CDR1 SQVTM, CDR2 ANQGSEA. Sequencing was performed on PBMCs or a T cell subset sorted from them (not recorded which). The chain combines TRBV29-1 with TRBJ2-1, with a weak D call TRBD2 (5 bases). The clonotype originates from an adult woman who had mild COVID-19 (a few samples of this study predate the infection). Cell type and time point are not known. CDR3 DNA: TGCAGCGTGGAGAGGGATGGTAGGGAGCAGTTCTTC. It is translated as CSVERDGREQFF.